This TCR beta chain was found in a study of blood T cell dynamics during melanoma immunotherapy. Study-wide background: Standard first-line treatment here was pembrolizumab or nivolumab plus ipilimumab in metastatic melanoma.

Trimming cost V 0 bases and J 2 bases, with 1 base left between them. Germline lookup yields CDR1 DFQATT and CDR2 SNEGSKA (reference sequence). The CDR3 extends over 11 amino acids. Time point of the sample: pre-treatment baseline. A fixed DNA input of 300 to 350 ng was used per bulk PBMC sample. TCRdb's table, derived via immunoSEQ multiplex PCR, lists solely in-frame clones and lacks some. The data show 20,000 to 30,000 clones, around nine tenths seen once. The TCR sequence derives from a human donor with melanoma. V usage is TRBV20-1 and J usage is TRBJ2-5, with D uncertain. Source: blood, taken from a patient treated with checkpoint blockade. Here the CDR3 DNA reads TGCAGTGCTAGAGATCAAGAGACCCAGTACTTC. Translated, it gives CSARDQETQYF.